These 19 T cell receptor beta chains originate from one sample sequenced in a study of early T cells in non-severe SARS-CoV-2 infection. Each CDR3 protein gets one entry after TCRdb re-called the 5' RACE reads with MiXCR. The sample lists some 52,000 distinct CDR3 sequences, around 7.5% occurring once. The specimen was whole blood. The source is an adult who was a healthcare worker with PCR-confirmed SARS-CoV-2 infection or an uninfected control (not recorded which).

This clonotype was recorded a few times. The chain recombines TRBV29-1 with TRBJ1-1; possible D gene TRBD1, 6 bases. Trimming removed 5 bases at V and 1 base at J, with 11 bases between. The CDR3 runs 13 residues. Germline loops: CDR1 SQVTM, CDR2 ANQGSEA. The CDR3 DNA follows: TGCAGCGTTCCGGGACAAACGAACACTGAAGCTTTCTTT. Its translation: CSVPGQTNTEAFF.

This clonotype was picked up a small number of times. This chain joins TRBV10-2 and TRBJ2-1, with 7 nucleotides matching TRBD1. Germline CDR1 WSHSY, CDR2 SAAADI. Trimming removed 6 bases from V and 6 bases from J; junction bases left unmatched: 5. The length of the CDR3 is 13 residues. The CDR3 loop reads CASSVQGPNEQFF. The CDR3, as DNA: TGCGCCAGCAGCGTACAGGGGCCCAATGAGCAGTTCTTC.

This sequence joins TRBV12-3 or TRBV12-4 and TRBJ1-5; D gene ambiguous. Trimming cost V 6 bases and J 5 bases, with 8 bases left between them. The CDR3 is 12 amino acids. CDR3 coding DNA: TGTGCCAGCAGGGGGATCGATCAGCCCCAGCATTTT. It codes for CASRGIDQPQHF.

The chain employs TRBV20-1 and TRBJ2-5; 9 bases align to TRBD2. Per the germline V gene, CDR1 is DFQATT and CDR2 is SNEGSKA (reference sequence). Losses at the gene ends were 0 bases for V and 3 bases for J; bases not matched to a gene: 5. This CDR3 contains 15 residues. The CDR3 DNA reads as TGCAGTGCTAGAGATCTTAGCGGGAGAAAAGAGACCCAGTACTTC. Encoded protein: CSARDLSGRKETQYF.

This clonotype occurred a few times. CDR3 loop: CASTHGASGGGYEQYF. Here the CDR3 DNA reads TGTGCCAGCACCCACGGGGCTAGCGGGGGTGGGTACGAGCAGTACTTC. The V gene is TRBV28, the J gene TRBJ2-7; TRBD2 agrees at 10 bases. Germline V CDR1 and CDR2: MDHEN, SYDVKM. The CDR3 is made up of 16 amino acids. Unmatched junction bases numbered 13, after V lost 7 bases and J lost 4 bases.

This clonotype was seen at least ten times. The chain uses TRBV7-2 and TRBJ1-2; 9 bases map to TRBD1. The germline V gene has CDR1 SGHTA and CDR2 FQGNSA. The CDR3 is 14 amino acids. Germline trimming cut 3 bases from V and 7 bases from J; bases unmatched to any gene: 6. The CDR3 region has the DNA TGTGCCAGCAGCTTTCAACAGGGGGCTCGTGGCTACACCTTC. Translation: CASSFQQGARGYTF.

This clonotype was detected once. The genes are TRBV6-1 and TRBJ1-3, with D possibly TRBD1 on 6 matching bases. This CDR3 spans 14 amino acids. V gave up 5 bases and J gave up 0 bases, with 8 bases separating them. Germline CDR1 reads MNHNS; CDR2 reads SASEGT. The CDR3 is CASSRDISGNTIYF. Written as DNA, the CDR3 is TGTGCCAGCAGTCGGGACATCTCTGGAAACACCATATATTTT.

This clonotype was seen at least ten times. This rearrangement joins TRBV12-3 or TRBV12-4 to TRBJ2-7; maybe TRBD1 (5 bases). CDR3 length equals 16 residues. The V gene lost 2 bases and the J gene lost 4 bases, with 18 bases spanning the gap. The CDR3 DNA sequence: TGTGCCAGCAGTTTAAATTTGCAGGGTCGATATTACGAGCAGTACTTC. This encodes CASSLNLQGRYYEQYF.

The CDR3 nucleotides are TGTGCCAGCGGGGCTCACACTGAAGCTTTCTTT. Protein product: CASGAHTEAFF. V and J are TRBV7-2 and TRBJ1-1, with D possibly matching TRBD1 (5 bases). V gave up 8 bases and J gave up 3 bases, with 7 bases separating them. The CDR3 contains 11 residues. Germline V gene lookup returns CDR1 SGHTA and CDR2 FQGNSA.

The chain recombines TRBV7-6 with TRBJ1-1, with no clear D. Germline values: CDR1 SGHVS, CDR2 FNYEAQ. Trimming shortened V by 4 bases and J by 3 bases, and 9 bases separated the two germline ends. The CDR3 is made up of 13 amino acids. The chain's CDR3 is CASSSGLDTEAFF. CDR3 DNA: TGTGCCAGCAGCTCGGGTTTGGACACTGAAGCTTTCTTT.

This clonotype occurred many times. The rearrangement uses TRBV7-9 and TRBJ2-1, with D tentatively TRBD2 (5 bases). CDR3 length: 13 amino acids. Germline CDR1 SEHNR, CDR2 FQNEAQ (reference sequence). Deletions cut 6 bases from V and 10 bases from J, with 16 bases between. The CDR3 loop reads CASRVAPLGEQFF. The CDR3, as DNA: TGTGCCAGCAGAGTAGCGCCCTTGGGAGAGCAGTTCTTC.

This clonotype was found many times. V usage is TRBV7-2 and J usage is TRBJ2-6; TRBD1 might be the D (6 bases). V was trimmed by 1 base and J by 4 bases, leaving 14 bases between them. The CDR3 has 17 residues. Looked up from germline, CDR1 is SGHTA and CDR2 is FQGNSA. CDR3: CASSLVAGAGGANVLTF. The CDR3 nucleotides read TGTGCCAGCAGCTTAGTCGCAGGGGCGGGCGGGGCCAACGTCCTGACTTTC.

The chain couples TRBV9 to TRBJ2-7, with D possibly TRBD1 on 5 matching bases. The CDR3 is 14 residues long. V dropped 0 bases and J dropped 6 bases, with 13 bases sitting between them. The V gene's germline CDR1 is SGDLS and CDR2 YYNGEE. CDR3 coding DNA: TGTGCCAGCAGCGTAGGGGGCTTCGGCCGCGAGCAGTACTTC. Its protein is CASSVGGFGREQYF.

The chain is built from TRBV7-2 and TRBJ2-3, with D perhaps TRBD2 (6 bases). Trimming shortened V by 3 bases and J by 0 bases, and 13 bases separated the two germline ends. CDR1 and CDR2 (germline): SGHTA, FQGNSA. This CDR3 region has 16 residues. The CDR3 is CASSLGLTGSTDTQYF. The DNA of the CDR3 is TGTGCCAGCAGCTTGGGACTGACGGGGAGCACAGATACGCAGTATTTT. The whole variable domain, remainder taken from reference TRBV7-2 and TRBJ2-3, is GAGVSQSPSNKVTEKGKDVELRCDPISGHTALYWYRQSLGQGLEFLIYFQGNSAPDKSGLPSDRFSAERTGGSVSTLTIQRTQQEDSAVYLCASSLGLTGSTDTQYFGPGTRLTVL.

The chain links TRBV6-2 or TRBV6-3 to TRBJ2-1; a possible D gene is TRBD1 (5 bases). Between the trimmed V and J ends, which lost 0 bases and 0 bases, there was a span of 18 bases. The length of the CDR3 is 19 residues. Germline V gives CDR1 MNHEY, CDR2 SVGEGT. The DNA for the CDR3 is TGTGCCAGCAGTTACTCCCGGGCTTTTAGGGGTAGCTCCTACAATGAGCAGTTCTTC. Protein: CASSYSRAFRGSSYNEQFF.

This clonotype was seen only a few times. The genes are TRBV6-1 and TRBJ2-7, with TRBD2 as a possible D gene (6 bases). Looked up from germline, CDR1 is MNHNS and CDR2 is SASEGT. The CDR3 length is 15 residues. Trimming removed 2 bases from V and 12 bases from J, with 23 bases in between. The CDR3 protein is CASSEISGGGERRYF. DNA of the CDR3: TGTGCCAGCAGTGAAATATCCGGGGGTGGGGAGAGGCGGTACTTC.

The CDR3 DNA is TGTGCCAGTAGTATCCGAGCTAGCGGGAGGTGGGACGAGCAGTACTTC. Translated, it gives CASSIRASGRWDEQYF. The chain carries TRBV19 and TRBJ2-7; TRBD2 agrees at 11 bases. The germline gives CDR1 LNHDA, CDR2 SQIVND (reference sequence). Unmatched junction bases numbered 9, after V lost 3 bases and J lost 5 bases. The CDR3 loop spans 16 amino acids.

J is TRBJ2-3 and V is TRBV5-6, with a possible D match to TRBD2 (5 bases). Trimming removed 0 bases from V and 3 bases from J, with 11 bases in between. Germline CDR1 and CDR2: SGHDT and YYEEEE. The CDR3 runs to 15 residues. The CDR3 spells CASSLDLARTDTQYF. CDR3 bases: TGTGCCAGCAGCTTGGATCTAGCTCGAACAGATACGCAGTATTTT.

The table lists this clonotype with many counts. The chain employs TRBV9 and TRBJ2-1, with TRBD1 matching over 7 bases. Trimming at V came to 4 bases and at J to 1 base, leaving 8 bases not matched to a gene. The CDR3 extends over 16 amino acids. Germline V gene lookup returns CDR1 SGDLS and CDR2 YYNGEE. The DNA of the CDR3 is TGTGCCAGCAGCTCTCGGGACAGCTTTTCCTACAATGAGCAGTTCTTC. Its translation is CASSSRDSFSYNEQFF.